The subject of this entry is one T cell receptor beta chain. Its matching antigen is unknown. The record originates from a study of T cell repertoires in cytomegalovirus infection. The wider study: CMV epitopes in the study were HLA-C-restricted (recently identified) and HLA-B-restricted (well studied). Based on public TCR beta signatures, there were indications of CMV infection and of a matching HLA type.

Trimming stripped 2 bases from V and 1 base from J, with 10 bases between. The CDR3 covers 15 residues. Per germline, CDR1 SGHTA and CDR2 FQGNSA. Study results and caveats: In two of eight donors, the top clonotype was HLA-C-restricted CMV-specific. Of the TCR beta families, the public ones yielded a cumulative frequency that identified carriers of CMV plus the relevant HLA.

TCRdb used MiXCR to reprocess the reads, holding one entry per CDR3 protein. Of about 270,000 distinct CDR3 sequences listed, 22% are singletons. V gene TRBV7-2 combines with J gene TRBJ2-3; D ambiguous. Specimen: cultured PBMCs, collected from culture after CMV antigen stimulation. The TCR comes from a human donor in good health (CMV status not recorded). Some clones in this sample may be carry-over from other donors' samples. The CDR3 DNA reads as TGTGCCAGCAGCTTAACAAGGGCCGGCACAGATACGCAGTATTTT. Protein sequence: CASSLTRAGTDTQYF.